This TCR beta chain was found in a study of T cell responses to AZD1222 COVID-19 vaccine. A remark on this clone: What it recognizes is unknown.

Study-wide points: Of spike-specific TCRs, nearly half reportedly target regions left unmutated in variants. Two AZD1222 administrations were followed by greater Spike-specific TCR breadth and depth. Among the donors, most were white British and more were female, and clonal diversity was possibly underestimated.

Method: immunoSEQ multiplex PCR; TCRdb's copy keeps in-frame clones and lacks some. Of 100,000 or so clones listed, approximately 90% are singletons. CDR1 and CDR2 (germline): LNHDA, SQIVND (reference sequence). V gave up 6 bases and J gave up 2 bases, with 11 bases separating them. The CDR3 is made up of 14 amino acids. The TCR comes from an adult in good health. Sequenced here: peripheral blood, sampled on day 0 of AZD1222 vaccination. The chain employs TRBV19 and TRBJ1-3; D is ambiguous. As DNA, the CDR3 is TGTGCCAGTAGGTCCACCGGACCTGGAAACACCATATATTTT. This translates into CASRSTGPGNTIYF.